The 28 T cell receptor beta chains given below trace back to one sample, sequenced in a study of T cell changes during pregnancy in multiple sclerosis. The repertoire was sequenced with immunoSEQ multiplex PCR; TCRdb's copy has only in-frame clones and lacks some. This sample has 25,000 to 30,000 clones, with under 90% found just once. The sample in question was CD4+ T cells from peripheral blood mononuclear cells, obtained in the first trimester of pregnancy. These receptors all stem from a female donor in good health, enrolled as a control in a pregnancy study.

The chain employs TRBV7-2 and TRBJ2-3, with 7 positions matching TRBD2. The CDR3 extends over 13 amino acids. Germline trimming cut 3 bases from V and 7 bases from J; bases unmatched to any gene: 4. From germline, CDR1 is SGHTA and CDR2 FQGNSA. CDR3 in DNA: TGTGCCAGCAGCTTTCGGGGGGTCCATACGCAGTATTTT. Translated: CASSFRGVHTQYF.

The chain employs TRBV9 and TRBJ2-3; 13 nucleotides align to TRBD2. Germline loops: CDR1 SGDLS, CDR2 YYNGEE. The CDR3 contains 16 residues. J was trimmed by 5 bases and V by 3 bases; bases with no gene match: 6. Here the CDR3 reads CASSAGGLAGRDTQYF. The CDR3 DNA is TGTGCCAGCAGCGCAGGGGGACTAGCGGGAAGAGATACGCAGTATTTT.

The chain is built from TRBV7-9 and TRBJ2-3; 10 nucleotides line up with TRBD2. The CDR3 covers 15 residues. After removal of 2 bases from V and 4 bases from J, the junction contained 3 bases not matched to a gene. The germline CDR1 and CDR2 sequences are SEHNR and FQNEAQ (reference sequence). CDR3 residues: CASSLTSGISDTQYF. CDR3 nucleotides: TGTGCCAGCAGCTTAACTAGCGGGATCTCAGATACGCAGTATTTT.

The genes are TRBV4-1 and TRBJ2-3, with 7 positions matching TRBD1. The CDR3 consists of 19 residues. CDR1 is MGHRA and CDR2 is YSYEKL in the germline V gene. Trimming removed 5 bases from V and 2 bases from J; junction bases left unmatched: 19. Written as DNA, the CDR3 is TGCGCCAGCAGCTATATCTCGTTAAGGGGGCTGAGGGTCACAGATACGCAGTATTTT. It specifies CASSYISLRGLRVTDTQYF.

This chain joins TRBV11-2 and TRBJ2-2, with D possibly matching TRBD2 (6 bases). Germline CDR1 SGHAT, CDR2 FQNNGV. Deletions cut 3 bases from V and 3 bases from J, with 11 bases between. The CDR3 totals 15 residues. CDR3: CASSFSGQHTGELFF. DNA for the CDR3: TGTGCCAGCAGCTTCAGCGGGCAACACACCGGGGAGCTGTTTTTT.

The rearrangement uses TRBV29-1 and TRBJ1-5; 9 bases are shared with TRBD1. Trimming cost V 7 bases and J 5 bases; bases outside gene matches: 3. The CDR3 covers 12 residues. CDR1 is SQVTM and CDR2 is ANQGSEA in the germline V gene. The CDR3 sequence is CSGDRADQPQHF. Here the CDR3 DNA reads TGCAGCGGGGACAGGGCCGATCAGCCCCAGCATTTT.

J is TRBJ2-6 and V is TRBV28, with 8 bases aligning to TRBD1. The V gene's germline CDR1 is MDHEN and CDR2 SYDVKM. The CDR3 length is 17 residues. V dropped 6 bases and J dropped 2; count of bases not matched to a gene: 9. The CDR3 DNA sequence: TGTGCCAGCAGCCCTAGACAGGGGTCCCCTGGGGCCAACGTCCTGACTTTC. Encoded protein: CASSPRQGSPGANVLTF.

The chain links TRBV4-1 to TRBJ2-7, with D maybe TRBD2 (6 bases). In germline, CDR1 is MGHRA, CDR2 YSYEKL. The CDR3 spans 15 residues. The V end was cut by 0 bases, the J end by 5 bases, with 14 bases between. This chain's CDR3 is CASSQDQGLWDEQYF. The CDR3 bases are TGCGCCAGCAGCCAAGACCAGGGACTCTGGGACGAGCAGTACTTC.

This chain joins TRBV19 and TRBJ1-2; D is unresolved. Germline V gene lookup returns CDR1 LNHDA and CDR2 SQIVND (reference sequence). The CDR3 loop spans 15 amino acids. V was trimmed by 3 bases and J by 3 bases, leaving 14 bases between them. The DNA for the CDR3 is TGTGCCAGTAGTATGGGAGTTGACCGGTACTATGGCTACACCTTC. Translated, it gives CASSMGVDRYYGYTF.

V and J are TRBV6-5 and TRBJ1-5; 8 nucleotides agree with TRBD1. Losses at the gene ends were 6 bases for V and 6 bases for J; bases not matched to a gene: 4. CDR3 length: 13 residues. The germline V gene encodes CDR1 MNHEY and CDR2 SVGAGI. The CDR3 DNA is TGTGCCAGCAGCGCGGACAGGGTTCAGCCCCAGCATTTT. It yields the protein CASSADRVQPQHF.

This chain uses TRBV6-1 with TRBJ2-5, with 9 bases matching TRBD2. Looked up from germline, CDR1 is MNHNS and CDR2 is SASEGT. The CDR3 is 15 residues long. CDR3 sequence: CAAKRGGRDQETQYF. The CDR3 DNA reads as TGTGCAGCAAAACGGGGCGGGAGGGACCAAGAGACCCAGTACTTC.

The chain carries TRBV11-3 and TRBJ2-1; TRBD1 matches at 9 bases. The CDR3 is 13 residues long. Germline V lookup: CDR1 SGHNT, CDR2 YENEEA. J gave up 6 bases and V 5 bases, and 2 bases lay outside the gene matches. CDR3 in amino acids: CASSDRGANEQFF. DNA for the CDR3: TGTGCCAGCAGCGACAGGGGGGCCAATGAGCAGTTCTTC. Full variable domain (rest looked up from reference TRBV11-3 and TRBJ2-1): EAGVVQSPRYKIIEKKQPVAFWCNPISGHNTLYWYLQNLGQGPELLIRYENEEAVDDSQLPKDRFSAERLKGVDSTLKIQPAELGDSAVYLCASSDRGANEQFFGPGTRLTVL.

The genes are TRBV28 and TRBJ1-4; maybe TRBD1 (5 bases). V was pared by 1 base and J by 7 bases, with 16 bases between. Germline loops: CDR1 MDHEN, CDR2 SYDVKM. This CDR3 comprises 16 residues. CDR3 residues: CASSLSRGLGLEKLFF. CDR3 in DNA: TGTGCCAGCAGTTTATCAAGGGGATTAGGCCTTGAAAAACTGTTTTTT. Supplemented by reference TRBV28 and TRBJ1-4, the full variable domain reads DVKVTQSSRYLVKRTGEKVFLECVQDMDHENMFWYRQDPGLGLRLIYFSYDVKMKEKGDIPEGYSVSREKKERFSLILESASTNQTSMYLCASSLSRGLGLEKLFFGSGTQLSVL.

V usage is TRBV7-2 and J usage is TRBJ1-5; 9 nucleotides match TRBD1. The CDR3 covers 15 residues. Germline V gives CDR1 SGHTA, CDR2 FQGNSA. Trimming took 5 bases from V and 2 from J; bases not matched to a gene: 4. The CDR3, as DNA: TGTGCCAGCAGCCCACGGACAGGGGGCAATCAGCCCCAGCATTTT. Protein sequence: CASSPRTGGNQPQHF.

This clone showed up just once. The V and J genes are TRBV27 and TRBJ2-2, with D possibly TRBD2 on 5 matching bases. The CDR3 length is 15 residues. Germline CDR1 reads MNHEY; CDR2 reads SMNVEV (reference sequence). V lost 6 bases to trimming and J lost 2 bases, with 13 bases between them. The CDR3 nucleotides are TGTGCCAGCAGCCGTACCGGGGTAAACACCGGGGAGCTGTTTTTT. It is translated as CASSRTGVNTGELFF.

This chain links TRBV4-3 with TRBJ2-6; the D is unclear. CDR3 length: 14 amino acids. V gave up 2 bases and J gave up 2 bases, with 4 bases separating them. Germline CDR1 reads LGHNA; CDR2 reads YSLEER. Here the CDR3 reads CASSQLPGANVLTF. The CDR3 DNA follows: TGCGCCAGCAGCCAACTCCCTGGGGCCAACGTCCTGACTTTC.

The CDR3, as DNA: TGTGCCAGCAGCCGCAGGGGAATTGAGGGTCAGCCCCAGCATTTT. It yields the protein CASSRRGIEGQPQHF. V and J are TRBV13 and TRBJ1-5; a possible D gene is TRBD1 (6 bases). Germline assignment: CDR1 PRHDT and CDR2 FYEKMQ (reference sequence). This CDR3 comprises 15 residues. The V end was cut by 5 bases, the J end by 6 bases, with 17 bases between. Full variable domain (remainder filled in from reference TRBV13 and TRBJ1-5): AAGVIQSPRHLIKEKRETATLKCYPIPRHDTVYWYQQGPGQDPQFLISFYEKMQSDKGSIPDRFSAQQFSDYHSELNMSSLELGDSALYFCASSRRGIEGQPQHFGDGTRLSIL.

Concerning this clone itself: An end of the junction differs from the germline gene, which may be a read error. The V and J genes are TRBV6-1 and TRBJ2-1, with 10 bases that match TRBD2. This CDR3 contains 14 residues. Germline V lookup: CDR1 MNHNS, CDR2 SASEGT. This chain's CDR3 is CASREAGGPWEQFF. The CDR3 DNA reads as TGTGCCAGCAGAGAAGCGGGGGGGCCCTGGGAGCAGTTCTTC.

The sample holds one count of this clone. The chain joins TRBV6-6 to TRBJ2-2, with 8 bases that match TRBD1. Germline V CDR1 and CDR2: MNHNY, SVGAGI (reference sequence). The CDR3 extends over 12 amino acids. V was pared by 7 bases and J by 9 bases, with 4 bases of the junction left unmatched. The DNA of the CDR3 is TGTGCCAGCAAAGACAGGGGACGGGAGCTGTTTTTT. Its translation is CASKDRGRELFF.

This clone has just a few counts. V gene TRBV27 combines with J gene TRBJ2-7, with 8 nucleotides matching TRBD2. The CDR3 sequence is 16 residues long. The V gene's germline CDR1 is MNHEY and CDR2 SMNVEV (reference sequence). Losses at the gene ends were 3 bases for V and 3 bases for J; bases not matched to a gene: 10. CDR3 residues: CASSFSPGLGIYEQYF. The CDR3, as DNA: TGTGCCAGCAGTTTCTCGCCGGGACTAGGAATCTACGAGCAGTACTTC.

The chain employs TRBV5-4 and TRBJ2-1; 10 bases fit TRBD1. CDR1 is SGHNT and CDR2 is YYREEE in the germline V gene (reference sequence). The CDR3 contains 16 residues. V lost 0 bases and J lost 6; bases outside the gene matches: 6. This CDR3 reads CASSLDIGQGVNEQFF. The CDR3 nucleotides read TGTGCCAGCAGCTTGGATATCGGACAGGGGGTCAATGAGCAGTTCTTC.

The chain is built from TRBV30 and TRBJ2-3; D gene ambiguous. Germline V gene sequence: CDR1 GTSNPN, CDR2 SVGIG (reference sequence). The CDR3 consists of 11 residues. Trimming stripped 1 base from V and 5 bases from J, with 4 bases between. This chain's CDR3 is CAWSAVDTQYF. In DNA, the CDR3 is TGTGCCTGGAGTGCGGTAGATACGCAGTATTTT.

This clone appeared a single time. The chain joins TRBV7-6 to TRBJ2-3, with TRBD2 identical over 11 bases. Per the germline V gene, CDR1 is SGHVS and CDR2 is FNYEAQ. The V gene end was trimmed by 5 bases and the J gene end by 1 base; junction bases not matched to a gene: 8. This CDR3 region has 17 residues. The CDR3 loop reads CASSPLTSGARTDTQYF. Here the CDR3 DNA reads TGTGCCAGCAGCCCTTTGACTAGCGGGGCCCGCACAGATACGCAGTATTTT.

The chain has TRBV28 and TRBJ2-7; D is perhaps TRBD1 (5 bases). Between the trimmed V and J ends, which lost 10 bases and 3 bases, there was a span of 16 bases. The CDR3 extends over 13 amino acids. Germline values: CDR1 MDHEN, CDR2 SYDVKM. For the CDR3, the DNA is TGTGCCACGCTATCAGGGTGGGGCTACGAGCAGTACTTC. Protein product: CATLSGWGYEQYF.

The V gene is TRBV7-2, the J gene TRBJ2-5; no clear D. The CDR3 contains 11 residues. Between the trimmed V and J ends, which lost 5 bases and 8 bases, there was a span of 9 bases. Germline CDR1 is SGHTA and CDR2 is FQGNSA. CDR3 sequence: CASSTLDTQYF. The CDR3 region has the DNA TGTGCCAGCAGCACCCTAGACACCCAGTACTTC.

This clone was found a few times. The chain has TRBV5-1 and TRBJ2-3; D may be TRBD2 (6 bases). Germline-derived CDR1 and CDR2 are SGHRS and YFSETQ. Trimming took off 1 base at V and 2 bases at J, with 11 bases between the two ends. The CDR3 totals 15 residues. The CDR3 reads CASSLWGDHTDTQYF. As DNA, the CDR3 is TGCGCCAGCAGCTTGTGGGGGGATCACACAGATACGCAGTATTTT.

The chain joins TRBV15 to TRBJ1-2; perhaps TRBD1 as D (5 bases). The V end lost 0 bases, the J end lost 4 bases, and 9 bases lay between the germline ends. Germline CDR1 and CDR2: LNHNV and YYDKDF (reference sequence). The CDR3 is 14 residues long. CDR3 loop: CATSREGASYGYTF. CDR3 coding DNA: TGTGCCACCAGCAGAGAAGGGGCTTCCTATGGCTACACCTTC.

This chain uses TRBV4-2 with TRBJ1-2; D call uncertain. CDR1 is LGHNA and CDR2 is YNFKEQ in the germline V gene. The CDR3 contains 15 residues. Trimming removed 2 bases from V and 6 bases from J, with 16 bases in between. The CDR3, as DNA: TGTGCCAGCAGCCAAACGATGAGAGGTTTCGATGGCTACACCTTC. Translating gives CASSQTMRGFDGYTF.